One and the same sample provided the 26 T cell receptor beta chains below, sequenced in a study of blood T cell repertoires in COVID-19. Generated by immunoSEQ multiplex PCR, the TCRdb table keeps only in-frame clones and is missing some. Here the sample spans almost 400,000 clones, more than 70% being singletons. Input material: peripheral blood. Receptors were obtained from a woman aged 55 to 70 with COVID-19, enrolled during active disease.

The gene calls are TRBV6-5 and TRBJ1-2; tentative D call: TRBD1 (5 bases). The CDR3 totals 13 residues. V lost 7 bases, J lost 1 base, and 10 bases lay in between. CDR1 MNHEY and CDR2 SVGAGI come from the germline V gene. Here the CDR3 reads CASTPQGNYGYTF. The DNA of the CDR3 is TGTGCCAGCACCCCCCAGGGTAACTATGGCTACACCTTC.

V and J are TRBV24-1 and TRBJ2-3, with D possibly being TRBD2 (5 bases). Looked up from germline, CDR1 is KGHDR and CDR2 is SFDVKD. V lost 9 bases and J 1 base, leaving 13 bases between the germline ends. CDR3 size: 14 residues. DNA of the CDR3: TGTGCCACCTATCTAGAGGGCGGCACAGATACGCAGTATTTT. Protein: CATYLEGGTDTQYF.

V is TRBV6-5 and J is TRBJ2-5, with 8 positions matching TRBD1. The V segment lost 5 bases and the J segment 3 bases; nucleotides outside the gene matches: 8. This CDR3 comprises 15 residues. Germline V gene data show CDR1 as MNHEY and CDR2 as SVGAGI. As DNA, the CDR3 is TGTGCCAGCAGTCGAAAGGGACAGGCCAAAGAGACCCAGTACTTC. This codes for CASSRKGQAKETQYF.

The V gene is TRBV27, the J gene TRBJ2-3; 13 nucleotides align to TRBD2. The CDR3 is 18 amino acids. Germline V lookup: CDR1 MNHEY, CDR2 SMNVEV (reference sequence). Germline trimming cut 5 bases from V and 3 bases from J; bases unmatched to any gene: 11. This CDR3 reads CASSRRATSGGETDTQYF. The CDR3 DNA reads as TGTGCCAGCAGTCGACGGGCTACTAGCGGGGGGGAGACAGATACGCAGTATTTT.

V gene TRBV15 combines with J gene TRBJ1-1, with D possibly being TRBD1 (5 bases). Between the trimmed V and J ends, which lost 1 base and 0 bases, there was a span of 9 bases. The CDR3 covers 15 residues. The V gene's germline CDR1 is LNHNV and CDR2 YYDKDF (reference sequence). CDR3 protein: CATSRGGGVNTEAFF. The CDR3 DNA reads TGTGCCACCAGCAGAGGTGGGGGGGTGAACACTGAAGCTTTCTTT.

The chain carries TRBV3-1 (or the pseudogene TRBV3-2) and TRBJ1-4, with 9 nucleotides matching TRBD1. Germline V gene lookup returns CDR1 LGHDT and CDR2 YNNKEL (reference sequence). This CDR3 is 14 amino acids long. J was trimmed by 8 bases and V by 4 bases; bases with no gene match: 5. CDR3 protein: CASSPEDRGEKLFF. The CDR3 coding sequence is TGTGCCAGCAGCCCTGAGGACAGGGGAGAAAAACTGTTTTTT.

DNA for the CDR3: TGTGCCAGCAGCGTAGCCCAGGGTGGGTACAATGAGCAGTTCTTC. Its translation is CASSVAQGGYNEQFF. This chain uses TRBV9 with TRBJ2-1, with D tentatively TRBD1 (5 bases). Germline-derived CDR1 and CDR2 are SGDLS and YYNGEE. Trimming took 0 bases from V and 4 from J, leaving 11 bases between them. This CDR3 region has 15 residues.

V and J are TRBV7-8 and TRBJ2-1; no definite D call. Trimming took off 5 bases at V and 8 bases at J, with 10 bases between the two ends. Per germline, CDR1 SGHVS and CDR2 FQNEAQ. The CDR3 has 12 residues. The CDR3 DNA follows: TGTGCCAGCAGCCTACCCCCGGATGAGCAGTTCTTC. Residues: CASSLPPDEQFF.

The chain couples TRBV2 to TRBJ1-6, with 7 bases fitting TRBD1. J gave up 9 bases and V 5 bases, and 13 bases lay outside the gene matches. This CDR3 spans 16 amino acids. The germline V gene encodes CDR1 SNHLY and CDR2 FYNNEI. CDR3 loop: CASSRGWDSNFSPLHF. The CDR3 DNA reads TGTGCCAGCAGTCGGGGGTGGGACAGTAACTTTTCACCCCTCCACTTT.

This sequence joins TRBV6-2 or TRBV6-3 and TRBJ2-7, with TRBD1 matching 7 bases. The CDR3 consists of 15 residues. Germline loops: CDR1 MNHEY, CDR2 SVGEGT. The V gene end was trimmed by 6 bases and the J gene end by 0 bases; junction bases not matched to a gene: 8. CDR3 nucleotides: TGTGCCAGCAGCACGACCGGGACAGCCTCCTACGAGCAGTACTTC. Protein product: CASSTTGTASYEQYF.

This CDR3 reads CASRPGGGQETQYF. CDR3 in DNA: TGTGCCAGCAGGCCAGGGGGAGGCCAAGAGACCCAGTACTTC. The rearrangement joins TRBV28 to TRBJ2-5; the D gene is possibly TRBD1 (7 bases). This CDR3 is 14 amino acids long. Germline values: CDR1 MDHEN, CDR2 SYDVKM. V gave up 6 bases and J gave up 1 base, with 12 bases separating them.

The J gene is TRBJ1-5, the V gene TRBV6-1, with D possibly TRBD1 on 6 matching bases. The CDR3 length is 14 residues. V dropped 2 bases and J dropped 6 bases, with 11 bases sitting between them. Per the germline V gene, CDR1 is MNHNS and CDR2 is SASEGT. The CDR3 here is CASSESQGPQPQHF. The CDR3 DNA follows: TGTGCCAGCAGTGAATCTCAGGGGCCTCAGCCCCAGCATTTT.

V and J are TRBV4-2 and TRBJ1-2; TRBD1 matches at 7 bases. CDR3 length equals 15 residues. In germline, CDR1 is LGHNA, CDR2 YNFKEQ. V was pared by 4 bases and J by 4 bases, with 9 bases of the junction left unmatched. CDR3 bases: TGTGCCAGCAGCCGCCAGGGGGGTGAAATCTATGGCTACACCTTC. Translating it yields CASSRQGGEIYGYTF.

The CDR3 DNA follows: TGTGCCAGCAGGGGGACAGGGACGAACGAGCAGTACTTC. Its protein is CASRGTGTNEQYF. V usage is TRBV12-3 or TRBV12-4 and J usage is TRBJ2-7; 9 bases map to TRBD1. CDR3 length: 13 residues. Trimming at V came to 6 bases and at J to 5 bases, leaving 5 bases not matched to a gene.

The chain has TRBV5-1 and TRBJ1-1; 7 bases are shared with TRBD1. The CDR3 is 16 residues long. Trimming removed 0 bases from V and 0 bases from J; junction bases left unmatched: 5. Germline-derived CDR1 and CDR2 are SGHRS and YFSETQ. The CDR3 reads CASSLVAGGVNTEAFF. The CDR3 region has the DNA TGCGCCAGCAGCTTGGTGGCAGGGGGTGTGAACACTGAAGCTTTCTTT.

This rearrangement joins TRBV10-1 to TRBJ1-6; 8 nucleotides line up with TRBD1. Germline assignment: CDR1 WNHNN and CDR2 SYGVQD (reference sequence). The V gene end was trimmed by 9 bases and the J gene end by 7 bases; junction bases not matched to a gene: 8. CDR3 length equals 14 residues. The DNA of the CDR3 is TGCGCCAGAGGACAGGGAAAACTGAATTCACCCCTCCACTTT. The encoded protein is CARGQGKLNSPLHF.

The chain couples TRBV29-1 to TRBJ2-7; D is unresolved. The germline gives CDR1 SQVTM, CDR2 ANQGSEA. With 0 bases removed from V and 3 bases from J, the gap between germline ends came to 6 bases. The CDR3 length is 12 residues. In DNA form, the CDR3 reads TGCAGCGTTGAAGATGGTAGCTACGAGCAGTACTTC. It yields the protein CSVEDGSYEQYF.

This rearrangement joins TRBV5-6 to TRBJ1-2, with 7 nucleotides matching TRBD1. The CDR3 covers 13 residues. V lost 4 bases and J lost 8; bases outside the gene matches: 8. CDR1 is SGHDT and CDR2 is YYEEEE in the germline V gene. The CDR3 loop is CASSEQGLLGYTF. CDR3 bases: TGTGCCAGCAGCGAACAGGGGCTGTTAGGCTACACCTTC.

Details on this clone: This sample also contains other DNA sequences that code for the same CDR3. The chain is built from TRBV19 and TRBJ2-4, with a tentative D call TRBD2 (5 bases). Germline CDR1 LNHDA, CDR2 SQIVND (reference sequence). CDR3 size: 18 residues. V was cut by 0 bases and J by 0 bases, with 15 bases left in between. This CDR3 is CASSIDRGGDLAKNIQYF. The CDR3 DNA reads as TGTGCCAGTAGTATAGATCGAGGAGGAGATTTAGCCAAAAACATTCAGTACTTC.

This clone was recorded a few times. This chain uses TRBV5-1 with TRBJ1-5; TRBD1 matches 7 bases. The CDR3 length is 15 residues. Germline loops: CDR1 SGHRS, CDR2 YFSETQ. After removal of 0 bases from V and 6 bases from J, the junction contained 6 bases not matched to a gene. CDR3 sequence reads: CASSLEGARSQPQHF. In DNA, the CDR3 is TGCGCCAGCAGCTTGGAGGGGGCGCGAAGTCAGCCCCAGCATTTT.

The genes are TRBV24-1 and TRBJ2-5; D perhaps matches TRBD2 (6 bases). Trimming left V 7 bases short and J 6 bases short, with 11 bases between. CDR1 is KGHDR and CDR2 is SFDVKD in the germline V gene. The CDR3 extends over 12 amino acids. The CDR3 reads CATSSEGQTQYF. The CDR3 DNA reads TGTGCCACCAGCTCGGAGGGGCAGACCCAGTACTTC.

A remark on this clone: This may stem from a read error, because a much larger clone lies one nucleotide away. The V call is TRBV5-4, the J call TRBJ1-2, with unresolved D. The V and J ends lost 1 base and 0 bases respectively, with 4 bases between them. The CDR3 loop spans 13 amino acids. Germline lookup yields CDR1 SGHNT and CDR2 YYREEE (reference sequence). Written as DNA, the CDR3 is TGTGCCAGCAGCTTGTCAGCTAACTATGGCTACACCTTC. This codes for CASSLSANYGYTF.

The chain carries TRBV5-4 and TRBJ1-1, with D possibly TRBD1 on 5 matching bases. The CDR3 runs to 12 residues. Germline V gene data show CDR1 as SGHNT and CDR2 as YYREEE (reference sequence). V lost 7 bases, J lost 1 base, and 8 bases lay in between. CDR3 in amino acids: CASGRENTEAFF. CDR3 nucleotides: TGTGCCAGCGGCAGGGAGAACACTGAAGCTTTCTTT.

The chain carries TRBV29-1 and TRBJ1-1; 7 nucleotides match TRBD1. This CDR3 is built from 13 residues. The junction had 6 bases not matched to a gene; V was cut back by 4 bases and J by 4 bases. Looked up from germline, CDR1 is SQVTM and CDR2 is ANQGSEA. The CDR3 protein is CSVARTGGTEAFF. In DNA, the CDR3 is TGCAGCGTTGCGAGGACAGGTGGCACTGAAGCTTTCTTT.

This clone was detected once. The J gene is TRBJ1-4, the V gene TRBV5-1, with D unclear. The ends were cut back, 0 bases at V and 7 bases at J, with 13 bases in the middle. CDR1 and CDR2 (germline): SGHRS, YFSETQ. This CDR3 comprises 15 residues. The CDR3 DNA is TGCGCCAGCAGCTTGGCCGGGGTTCGAGGTGAAAAACTGTTTTTT. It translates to CASSLAGVRGEKLFF.

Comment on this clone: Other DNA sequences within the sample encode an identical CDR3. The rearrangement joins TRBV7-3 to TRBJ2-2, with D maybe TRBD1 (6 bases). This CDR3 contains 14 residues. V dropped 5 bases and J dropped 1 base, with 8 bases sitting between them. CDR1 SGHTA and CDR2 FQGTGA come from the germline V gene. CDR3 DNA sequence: TGTGCCAGCAGCCTGGGACAGAACACCGGGGAGCTGTTTTTT. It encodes CASSLGQNTGELFF.